This passage covers 3 T cell receptor beta chains from one sample sequenced in a study of chemoradiotherapy in HPV16-positive cancers. Generated by immunoSEQ multiplex PCR, the TCRdb table keeps only in-frame clones and is missing some. The sample lists tens of thousands of clones; more than 90% were seen once. Source: blood, taken from a patient who underwent chemoradiotherapy. Receptors were obtained from a human donor with HPV-associated anogenital cancer.

The chain employs TRBV4-1 and TRBJ2-1; TRBD2 matches at 9 bases. CDR3 length equals 17 residues. CDR1 is MGHRA and CDR2 is YSYEKL in the germline V gene. V gave up 2 bases and J gave up 4 bases; unmatched junction bases: 9. The CDR3 DNA is TGCGCCAGCAGCCAAAAACGCGCGACTAGCGGTTACAATGAGCAGTTCTTC. It is translated as CASSQKRATSGYNEQFF.

This clone was seen just once. The chain employs TRBV28 and TRBJ2-7; D possibly corresponds to TRBD2 (6 bases). The V end was cut by 2 bases, the J end by 1 base, with 9 bases between. The CDR3 consists of 14 residues. Germline values: CDR1 MDHEN, CDR2 SYDVKM. The CDR3 is CASSLLAPSYEQYF. DNA of the CDR3: TGTGCCAGCAGTTTACTAGCGCCGTCCTACGAGCAGTACTTC.

A single count supports this clone. The genes are TRBV19 and TRBJ2-2; 15 bases align to TRBD2. The CDR3 is 17 amino acids. CDR1 and CDR2 from the germline V gene are LNHDA and SQIVND (reference sequence). The V segment lost 7 bases and the J segment 1 base; nucleotides outside the gene matches: 4. The CDR3 is CASTRTSGRVNTGELFF. The DNA for the CDR3 is TGTGCCAGTACCAGGACTAGCGGGAGGGTGAACACCGGGGAGCTGTTTTTT.